The 22 T cell receptor beta chains below come from one sample, sequenced in a study of cytomegalovirus exposure and HLA in healthy donors. This PCR relied on a set of 60 Vbeta primers and 13 Jbeta primers. Produced via immunoSEQ multiplex PCR; TCRdb's table is partial and in-frame only. Of some 200,000 clones listed, roughly 89% are singletons. Sequencing was done on a sample of PBMCs. Every receptor here comes from a woman aged 18-29 years in good health and CMV-seronegative.

The chain combines TRBV5-1 with TRBJ1-6; D is undetermined. This CDR3 spans 14 amino acids. V was cut by 4 bases and J by 6 bases, with 11 bases left in between. Germline V gene sequence: CDR1 SGHRS, CDR2 YFSETQ. The DNA of the CDR3 is TGCGCCAGCAGCACGACGGGATCTAATTCACCCCTCCACTTT. This gives the protein CASSTTGSNSPLHF.

The rearrangement links TRBV6-1 to TRBJ2-1, with TRBD1 as a possible D gene (5 bases). The CDR3 extends over 13 amino acids. Germline V gene data show CDR1 as MNHNS and CDR2 as SASEGT. The V and J ends lost 4 bases and 5 bases respectively, with 9 bases between them. CDR3 sequence: CASSVDRDNEQFF. The CDR3 DNA is TGTGCCAGCAGTGTTGACAGAGACAATGAGCAGTTCTTC.

The V and J genes are TRBV6-1 and TRBJ2-1; the match to TRBD2 covers 14 bases. J was trimmed by 7 bases and V by 6 bases; bases with no gene match: 5. The CDR3 is 15 residues long. Germline-derived CDR1 and CDR2 are MNHNS and SASEGT. The CDR3 spells CASSRGTSGGNEQFF. DNA for the CDR3: TGTGCCAGCAGCCGCGGGACTAGCGGGGGAAATGAGCAGTTCTTC.

The rearrangement joins TRBV19 to TRBJ2-7; weak D call: TRBD2 (6 bases). Trimming stripped 1 base from V and 5 bases from J, with 15 bases between. The germline CDR1 and CDR2 sequences are LNHDA and SQIVND (reference sequence). This CDR3 has 15 amino acids. The CDR3 nucleotides are TGTGCCAGTAGTATAGGGCGACTAGAGCGTCACGAGCAGTACTTC. Translation gives CASSIGRLERHEQYF.

This rearrangement joins TRBV9 to TRBJ2-2; D ambiguous. Trimming stripped 4 bases from V and 5 bases from J, with 18 bases between. Germline V gives CDR1 SGDLS, CDR2 YYNGEE. The CDR3 runs 16 residues. CDR3 residues: CASSPLKSPRTGELFF. The DNA of the CDR3 is TGTGCCAGCAGCCCTCTTAAGAGTCCTAGAACCGGGGAGCTGTTTTTT.

This clone is a singleton in its sample. The chain employs TRBV4-3 and TRBJ2-2; unclear D gene. The CDR3 covers 16 residues. Between the trimmed V and J ends, which lost 0 bases and 0 bases, there was a span of 8 bases. CDR1 is LGHNA and CDR2 is YSLEER in the germline V gene. CDR3 coding DNA: TGCGCCAGCAGCCAAGACGGTACCACGAACACCGGGGAGCTGTTTTTT. Its protein is CASSQDGTTNTGELFF.

The chain carries TRBV6-1 and TRBJ2-7, with TRBD1 matching over 10 bases. Germline values: CDR1 MNHNS, CDR2 SASEGT. The ends lost 2 bases at V and 6 bases at J; junction bases unmatched: 7. The CDR3 runs to 15 residues. CDR3 nucleotide sequence: TGTGCCAGCAGTGAAAGGACAGGGGGTAGTTGCGAGCAGTACTTC. Its translation: CASSERTGGSCEQYF.

The chain uses TRBV29-1 and TRBJ2-1; 7 nucleotides align to TRBD2. The CDR3 is made up of 15 amino acids. Looked up from germline, CDR1 is SQVTM and CDR2 is ANQGSEA. Germline trimming cut 8 bases from V and 11 bases from J; bases unmatched to any gene: 21. CDR3 protein: CSSIRESGEPRKQFF. In DNA form, the CDR3 reads TGCAGCTCAATACGGGAGAGCGGGGAACCCAGGAAGCAGTTCTTC.

The chain combines TRBV19 with TRBJ1-4; D is unclear. Between the trimmed V and J ends, which lost 8 bases and 11 bases, there was a span of 15 bases. Looked up from germline, CDR1 is LNHDA and CDR2 is SQIVND (reference sequence). The CDR3 loop spans 12 amino acids. CDR3 residues: CASRDLREKLFF. CDR3 sequence (DNA): TGTGCCAGTCGCGACCTAAGGGAGAAACTGTTTTTT.

V usage is TRBV5-5 and J usage is TRBJ2-3, with a weak D call TRBD1 (6 bases). The germline V and J ends were trimmed by 0 bases and 7 bases, with 12 bases remaining between them. In germline, CDR1 is SGHKS, CDR2 YYEKEE (reference sequence). The CDR3 is made up of 14 amino acids. This chain's CDR3 is CASSLEQGRNTQYF. The CDR3 DNA follows: TGTGCCAGCAGCTTGGAGCAGGGGAGAAATACGCAGTATTTT. The complete variable domain, with remaining parts taken from reference TRBV5-5 and TRBJ2-3, reads DAGVTQSPTHLIKTRGQQVTLRCSPISGHKSVSWYQQVLGQGPQFIFQYYEKEERGRGNFPDRFSARQFPNYSSELNVNALLLGDSALYLCASSLEQGRNTQYFGPGTRLTVL.

This clone has only a few counts. The V gene is TRBV11-2, the J gene TRBJ1-1; TRBD1 matches 9 bases. The CDR3 sequence is 14 residues long. Unmatched junction bases numbered 8, after V lost 7 bases and J lost 5 bases. Germline CDR1 and CDR2: SGHAT and FQNNGV. This chain's CDR3 is CASTLNRGQTEAFF. CDR3 nucleotides: TGTGCCAGCACATTGAACAGGGGGCAGACTGAAGCTTTCTTT.

The J gene is TRBJ2-7, the V gene TRBV4-2, with D maybe TRBD1 (5 bases). The CDR3 loop spans 14 amino acids. Germline CDR1 and CDR2: LGHNA and YNFKEQ. With 1 base removed from V and 1 base from J, the gap between germline ends came to 8 bases. The CDR3 DNA is TGTGCCAGCAGCCAAGGGAGACAGTCCTACGAGCAGTACTTC. It is translated as CASSQGRQSYEQYF.

The V call is TRBV6-5, the J call TRBJ1-1, with 7 bases identical to TRBD1. CDR3 length equals 15 residues. J lost 5 bases, V lost 2 bases, and 8 bases had no gene match. CDR1 and CDR2 from the germline V gene are MNHEY and SVGAGI. The CDR3 loop reads CASSYGSTGNTEAFF. CDR3 nucleotides: TGTGCCAGCAGTTACGGGTCGACAGGGAATACTGAAGCTTTCTTT.

The chain combines TRBV30 with TRBJ2-7; a possible D gene is TRBD1 (5 bases). The CDR3 is 12 amino acids. Deletions cut 4 bases from V and 1 base from J, with 8 bases between. From germline, CDR1 is GTSNPN and CDR2 SVGIG (reference sequence). CDR3 sequence (DNA): TGTGCCTGGATGAAGGGGTCCTACGAGCAGTACTTC. It specifies CAWMKGSYEQYF.

V usage is TRBV4-3 and J usage is TRBJ2-1; D gene uncertain. V was trimmed by 4 bases and J by 5 bases, leaving 15 bases between them. The germline CDR1 and CDR2 sequences are LGHNA and YSLEER. The CDR3 runs to 15 residues. The CDR3 sequence: CASSLVVSLDNEQFF. The DNA of the CDR3 is TGCGCCAGCAGCCTCGTGGTGTCCTTAGACAATGAGCAGTTCTTC.

The chain is built from TRBV14 and TRBJ2-1; D remains ambiguous. Deletions cut 4 bases from V and 5 bases from J, with 6 bases between. The CDR3 is 12 amino acids. Looked up from germline, CDR1 is SGHDN and CDR2 is FVKESK. CDR3 sequence (DNA): TGTGCCAGCAGCCGAGGTAACAATGAGCAGTTCTTC. Encoded protein: CASSRGNNEQFF.

The chain has TRBV15 and TRBJ1-1, with 11 bases matching TRBD1. Germline V CDR1 and CDR2: LNHNV, YYDKDF (reference sequence). The ends lost 2 bases at V and 4 bases at J; junction bases unmatched: 3. CDR3 length: 15 amino acids. The CDR3 sequence is CATSRPGQGATEAFF. The CDR3, as DNA: TGTGCCACCAGCAGACCAGGACAGGGGGCCACTGAAGCTTTCTTT.

J is TRBJ2-6 and V is TRBV4-1, with TRBD2 matching 13 bases. CDR3 length: 19 amino acids. V was clipped by 2 bases and J by 8 bases; unmatched bases: 12. Germline CDR1 reads MGHRA; CDR2 reads YSYEKL. Written as DNA, the CDR3 is TGCGCCAGCAGCCAAATGTTAGGACTAGCGGGAGAAGAATCCAACGTCCTGACTTTC. Translated, it gives CASSQMLGLAGEESNVLTF.

This sequence joins TRBV6-5 and TRBJ1-4; D remains ambiguous. V shed 2 bases and J shed 8 bases, with 15 bases lying between them. The germline CDR1 and CDR2 sequences are MNHEY and SVGAGI. This CDR3 comprises 15 residues. CDR3 amino acids: CASSYDGGSSEKLFF. The DNA for the CDR3 is TGTGCCAGCAGTTACGACGGAGGTAGTAGCGAAAAACTGTTTTTT.

The gene calls are TRBV29-1 and TRBJ2-5; D is undetermined. Trimming cost V 4 bases and J 7 bases, with 10 bases left between them. This CDR3 has 11 residues. Germline-derived CDR1 and CDR2 are SQVTM and ANQGSEA. CDR3 in DNA: TGCAGCGTTGGGGTCCTAGGGACCCAGTACTTC. Translation: CSVGVLGTQYF.

CDR3 in DNA: TGTGCCAGCCGTGAGGAGGGATTTGACGGCTACACCTTC. As protein: CASREEGFDGYTF. This chain joins TRBV27 and TRBJ1-2; D gene uncertain. The germline V gene encodes CDR1 MNHEY and CDR2 SMNVEV (reference sequence). The ends were cut back, 8 bases at V and 8 bases at J, with 18 bases in the middle. The CDR3 spans 13 residues.

This chain joins TRBV1 and TRBJ2-3; TRBD2 was called by the table and not checked on the DNA. TRBV1 is classified as a pseudogene. CDR3 length: 14 residues. In DNA form, the CDR3 reads TGCACCAGCAGTACCGGGACTATCTGGGATACGCAGTATTTT. This encodes CTSSTGTIWDTQYF.